This TCR beta chain was retrieved from a study of T cell clusters in autoimmune cytopenias. Overall study results and limits: Compared with active autoimmune hepatitis patients, healthy donors showed approximately 3-fold more exclusive TRB clusters. TRB repertoire shifts in secondary cytopenia and chronic lymphocytic leukemia mostly reflected lymphoma, not autoimmunity.

This clonotype shows up as medium-sized by frequency. Antigen specificity is unknown. TRB amplification used approximately 250 ng of peripheral blood genomic DNA. From germline, CDR1 is MNHEY and CDR2 SVGAGI. The CDR3 has 13 residues. Multiplex touch-down PCR amplified TRB using TRB-A and TRB-B pools in one tube. TCRdb derives one entry per CDR3 protein from the multiplex PCR reads, leaving out DNA. This listing includes some 970 distinct CDR3 sequences. This clonotype originated in a human donor with an autoimmune cytopenia or autoimmune hepatitis (not recorded which). Sequenced input: peripheral blood. The rearrangement uses TRBV6-5 and TRBJ1-1. The CDR3 loop reads CASSYVAGPEAFF.